What follows is one T cell receptor beta chain and its context. The CDR3 covers 13 residues. Trimming removed 4 bases at V and 4 bases at J, with 11 bases between. Germline V gene data show CDR1 as SGDLS and CDR2 as YYNGEE. The sample originates from a study of CD8+ T cells in alopecia areata. Treatment specified: oral pan-JAK inhibitor, 5-10 mg twice daily. The authors extracted RNA and reverse transcribed it into cDNA as the sequencing template. Some clones are missing from TCRdb's copy, which holds only in-frame ones; the method was immunoSEQ multiplex PCR. There are about 42,000 clones in the sample; about three fifths occur only once, and about a fifth lies in the top ten.

The sample in question was CD8+ T cells sorted from blood, obtained at week 4, from a patient treated with tofacitinib. This receptor was taken from a human donor with alopecia areata. The chain recombines TRBV9 with TRBJ2-5, with TRBD2 as a possible D gene (5 bases). The CDR3 protein is CASSPGLRETQYF. CDR3 nucleotides: TGTGCCAGCAGCCCCGGACTGAGAGAGACCCAGTACTTC.